This T cell receptor beta chain was sequenced for a study of T-cell memory formation after mild COVID-19. Study information: Most TCR clusters belonged to a single donor.

CDR3 length: 11 residues. V dropped 3 bases and J dropped 7 bases, with 9 bases sitting between them. Germline CDR1 is SQVTM and CDR2 is ANQGSEA. From 5'RACE with constant-segment primers came TCR alpha and TCR beta cDNA libraries that carried sample barcodes and UMIs. One entry per CDR3 protein, called by TCRdb with MiXCR from the 5' RACE reads. Here the sample spans tens of thousands of distinct CDR3 sequences, about 12% being singletons. Study findings and constraints: Whether second-wave clones peaking at day 37 were SARS-CoV-2 specific went unconfirmed.

This clonotype was counted between two and nine times. Its antigen is unknown. The chain carries TRBV29-1 and TRBJ2-5; D ambiguous. The receptor was isolated from an adult woman who had mild COVID-19 (a few samples of this study predate the infection). Cell type and time point are not known. Specimen: PBMCs or a T cell subset sorted from them (not recorded which). CDR3 region: CSVDWLSTQYF. The CDR3 DNA is TGCAGCGTTGACTGGCTCTCGACCCAGTACTTC.